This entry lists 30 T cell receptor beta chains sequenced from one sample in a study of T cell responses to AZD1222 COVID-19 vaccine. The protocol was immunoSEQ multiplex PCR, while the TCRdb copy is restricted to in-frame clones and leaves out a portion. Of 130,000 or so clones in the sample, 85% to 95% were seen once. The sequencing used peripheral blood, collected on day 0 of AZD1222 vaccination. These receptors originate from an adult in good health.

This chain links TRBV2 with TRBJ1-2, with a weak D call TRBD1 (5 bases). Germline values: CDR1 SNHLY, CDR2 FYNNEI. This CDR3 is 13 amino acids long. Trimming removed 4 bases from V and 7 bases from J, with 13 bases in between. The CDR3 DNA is TGTGCCAGCAGTGTTCCCGGGGCAGGTGGCTACACCTTC. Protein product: CASSVPGAGGYTF.

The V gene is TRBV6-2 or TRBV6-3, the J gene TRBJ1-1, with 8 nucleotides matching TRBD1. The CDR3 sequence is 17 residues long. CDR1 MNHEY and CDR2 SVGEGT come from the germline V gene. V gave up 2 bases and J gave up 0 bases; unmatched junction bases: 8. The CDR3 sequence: CASSYEGTGLMNTEAFF. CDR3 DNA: TGTGCCAGCAGTTACGAGGGGACAGGCCTTATGAACACTGAAGCTTTCTTT.

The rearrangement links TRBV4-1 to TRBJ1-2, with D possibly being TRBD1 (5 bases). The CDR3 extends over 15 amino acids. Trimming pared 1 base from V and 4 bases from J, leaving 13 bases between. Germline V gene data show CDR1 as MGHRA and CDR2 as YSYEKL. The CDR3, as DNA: TGCGCCAGCAGCCAAGTGAATACCGGGGCCTATGGCTACACCTTC. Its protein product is CASSQVNTGAYGYTF.

CDR3 residues: CASSPLWTVNTEAFF. The CDR3 DNA sequence: TGCGCCAGCAGCCCTCTTTGGACAGTGAACACTGAAGCTTTCTTT. J is TRBJ1-1 and V is TRBV5-1; tentatively, D is TRBD1 (6 bases). Germline-derived CDR1 and CDR2 are SGHRS and YFSETQ. Between the trimmed V and J ends, which lost 4 bases and 0 bases, there was a span of 13 bases. The CDR3 covers 15 residues.

The CDR3 region has the DNA TGCGCCAGCAGCTTATTATTCCTGGGACAGGGGGGTGACTATGGCTACACCTTC. It codes for CASSLLFLGQGGDYGYTF. This rearrangement joins TRBV5-1 to TRBJ1-2; 11 bases align to TRBD1. CDR3 length: 18 residues. Germline V CDR1 and CDR2: SGHRS, YFSETQ. V dropped 2 bases and J dropped 3; count of bases not matched to a gene: 12.

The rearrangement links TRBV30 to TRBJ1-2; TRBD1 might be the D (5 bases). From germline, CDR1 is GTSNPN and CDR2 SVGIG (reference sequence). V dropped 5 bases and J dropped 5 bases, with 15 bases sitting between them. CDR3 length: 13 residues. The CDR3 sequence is CAWFTQGSYGYTF. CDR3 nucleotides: TGTGCCTGGTTCACGCAGGGATCATATGGCTACACCTTC.

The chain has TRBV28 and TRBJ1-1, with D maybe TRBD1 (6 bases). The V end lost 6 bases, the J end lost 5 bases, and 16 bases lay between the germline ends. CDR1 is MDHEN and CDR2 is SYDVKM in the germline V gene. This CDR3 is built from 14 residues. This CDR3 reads CASRSTRGVTEAFF. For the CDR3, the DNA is TGTGCCAGCAGGTCAACCAGGGGAGTAACTGAAGCTTTCTTT.

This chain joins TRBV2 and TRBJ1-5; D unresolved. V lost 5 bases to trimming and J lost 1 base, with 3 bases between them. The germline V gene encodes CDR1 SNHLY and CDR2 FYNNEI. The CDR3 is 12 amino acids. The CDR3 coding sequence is TGTGCCAGCAGTAAAAGCAATCAGCCCCAGCATTTT. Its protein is CASSKSNQPQHF.

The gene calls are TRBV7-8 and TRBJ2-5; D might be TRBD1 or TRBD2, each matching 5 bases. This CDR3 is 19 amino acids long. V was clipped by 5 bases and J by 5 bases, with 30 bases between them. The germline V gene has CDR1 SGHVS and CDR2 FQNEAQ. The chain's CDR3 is CASSPWREGRRLFGETQYF. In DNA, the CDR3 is TGTGCCAGCAGCCCCTGGAGAGAGGGGCGGAGGCTTTTCGGGGAGACCCAGTACTTC.

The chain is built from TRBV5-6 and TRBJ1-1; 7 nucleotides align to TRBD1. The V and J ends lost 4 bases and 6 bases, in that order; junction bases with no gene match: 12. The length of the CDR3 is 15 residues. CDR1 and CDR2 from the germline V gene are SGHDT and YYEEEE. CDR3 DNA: TGTGCCAGCAGCCAGACAGGGAGCGGTCGCGCTGAAGCTTTCTTT. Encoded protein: CASSQTGSGRAEAFF.

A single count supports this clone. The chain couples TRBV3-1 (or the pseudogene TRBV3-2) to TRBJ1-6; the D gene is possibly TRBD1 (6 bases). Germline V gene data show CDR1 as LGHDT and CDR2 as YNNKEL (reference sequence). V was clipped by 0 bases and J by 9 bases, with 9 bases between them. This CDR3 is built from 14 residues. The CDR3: CASSQETGRSPLHF. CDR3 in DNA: TGTGCCAGCAGCCAAGAAACAGGGCGTTCACCCCTCCACTTT.

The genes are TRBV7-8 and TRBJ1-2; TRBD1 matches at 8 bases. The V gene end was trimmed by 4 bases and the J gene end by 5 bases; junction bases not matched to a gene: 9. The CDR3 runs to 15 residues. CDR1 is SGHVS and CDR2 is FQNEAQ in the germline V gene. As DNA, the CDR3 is TGTGCCAGCAGCTATTTGACAGGGGTCGATTATGGCTACACCTTC. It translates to CASSYLTGVDYGYTF.

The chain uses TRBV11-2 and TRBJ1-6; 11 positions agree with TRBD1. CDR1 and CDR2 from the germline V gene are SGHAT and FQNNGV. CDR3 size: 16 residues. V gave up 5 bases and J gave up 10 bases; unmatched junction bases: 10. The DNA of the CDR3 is TGTGCCAGCAGCACCGCCGGGACAGGGGGGGGATCACCCCTCCACTTT. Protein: CASSTAGTGGGSPLHF.

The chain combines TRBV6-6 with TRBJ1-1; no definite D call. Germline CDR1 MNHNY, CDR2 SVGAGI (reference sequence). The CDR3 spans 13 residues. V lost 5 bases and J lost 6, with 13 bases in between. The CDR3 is CASSAPVGSEAFF. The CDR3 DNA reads TGTGCCAGCAGTGCCCCGGTGGGCTCTGAAGCTTTCTTT.

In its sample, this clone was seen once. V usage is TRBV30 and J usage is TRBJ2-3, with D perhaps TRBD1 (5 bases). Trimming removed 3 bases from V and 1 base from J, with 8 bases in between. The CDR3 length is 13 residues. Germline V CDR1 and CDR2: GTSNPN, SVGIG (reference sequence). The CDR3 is CAWSLGGTDTQYF. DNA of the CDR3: TGTGCCTGGAGCTTAGGGGGCACAGATACGCAGTATTTT.

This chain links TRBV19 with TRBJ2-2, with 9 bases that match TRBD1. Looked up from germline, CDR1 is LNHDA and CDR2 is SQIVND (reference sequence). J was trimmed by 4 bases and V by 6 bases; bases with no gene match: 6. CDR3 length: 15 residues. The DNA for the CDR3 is TGTGCCAGTAGATCCGGGACAGGGAGCACCGGGGAGCTGTTTTTT. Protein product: CASRSGTGSTGELFF. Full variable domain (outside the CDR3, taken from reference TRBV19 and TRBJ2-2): DGGITQSPKYLFRKEGQNVTLSCEQNLNHDAMYWYRQDPGQGLRLIYYSQIVNDFQKGDIAEGYSVSREKKESFPLTVTSAQKNPTAFYLCASRSGTGSTGELFFGEGSRLTVL.

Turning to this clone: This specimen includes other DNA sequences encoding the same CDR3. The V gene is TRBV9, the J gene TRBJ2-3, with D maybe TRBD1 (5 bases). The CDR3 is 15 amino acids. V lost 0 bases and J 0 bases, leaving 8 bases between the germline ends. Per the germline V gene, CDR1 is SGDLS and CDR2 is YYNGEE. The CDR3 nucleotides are TGTGCCAGCAGCGTAGTTGGGGCTAGCACAGATACGCAGTATTTT. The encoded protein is CASSVVGASTDTQYF.

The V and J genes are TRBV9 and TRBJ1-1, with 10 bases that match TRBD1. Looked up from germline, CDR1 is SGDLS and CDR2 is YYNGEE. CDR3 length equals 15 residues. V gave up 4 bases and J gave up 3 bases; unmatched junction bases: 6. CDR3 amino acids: CASSLMGTGDTEAFF. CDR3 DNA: TGTGCCAGCAGCTTAATGGGGACAGGGGACACTGAAGCTTTCTTT.

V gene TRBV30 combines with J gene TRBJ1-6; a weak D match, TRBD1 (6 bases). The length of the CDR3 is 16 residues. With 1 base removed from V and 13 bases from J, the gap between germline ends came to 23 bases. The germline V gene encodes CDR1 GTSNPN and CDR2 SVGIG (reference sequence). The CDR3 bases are TGTGCCTGGAGTGCTGGGGGCGGGACCCTAGGGGGGCCCCTCCACTTT. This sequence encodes CAWSAGGGTLGGPLHF.

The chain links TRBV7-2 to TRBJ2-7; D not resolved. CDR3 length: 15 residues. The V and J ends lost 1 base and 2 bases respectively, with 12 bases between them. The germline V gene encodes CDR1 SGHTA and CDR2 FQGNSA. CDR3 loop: CASSLELGGTYEQYF. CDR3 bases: TGTGCCAGCAGCTTAGAACTTGGCGGTACCTACGAGCAGTACTTC.

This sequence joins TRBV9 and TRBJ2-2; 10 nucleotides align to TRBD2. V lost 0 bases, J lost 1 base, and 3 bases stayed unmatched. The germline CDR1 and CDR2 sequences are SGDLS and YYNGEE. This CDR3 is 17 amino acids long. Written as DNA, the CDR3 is TGTGCCAGCAGCGTAGGCTGGACTAGCGGGAACACCGGGGAGCTGTTTTTT. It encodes CASSVGWTSGNTGELFF.

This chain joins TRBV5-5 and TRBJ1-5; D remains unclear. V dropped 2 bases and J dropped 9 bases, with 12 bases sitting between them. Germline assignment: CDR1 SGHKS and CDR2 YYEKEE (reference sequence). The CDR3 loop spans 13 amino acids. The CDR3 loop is CASSFFESGPQHF. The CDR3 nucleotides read TGTGCCAGCAGCTTCTTCGAGTCTGGGCCCCAGCATTTT.

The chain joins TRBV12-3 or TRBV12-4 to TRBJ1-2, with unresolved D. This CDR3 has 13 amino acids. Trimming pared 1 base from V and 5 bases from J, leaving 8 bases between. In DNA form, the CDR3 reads TGTGCCAGCAGTTTAGGGACCCCTTATGGCTACACCTTC. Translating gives CASSLGTPYGYTF.

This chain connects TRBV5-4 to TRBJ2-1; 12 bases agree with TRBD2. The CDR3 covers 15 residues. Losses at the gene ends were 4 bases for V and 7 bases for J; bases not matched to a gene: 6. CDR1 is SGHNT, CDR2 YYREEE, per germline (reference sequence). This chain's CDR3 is CASSPTSGGMNEQFF. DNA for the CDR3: TGTGCCAGCAGCCCGACTAGCGGGGGTATGAATGAGCAGTTCTTC.

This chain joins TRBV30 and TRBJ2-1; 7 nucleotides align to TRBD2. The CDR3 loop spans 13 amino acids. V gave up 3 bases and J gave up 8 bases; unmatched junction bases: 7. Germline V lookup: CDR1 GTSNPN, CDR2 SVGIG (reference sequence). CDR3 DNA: TGTGCCTGGAGAACGGGGGGAATATATGAGCAGTTCTTC. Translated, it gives CAWRTGGIYEQFF.

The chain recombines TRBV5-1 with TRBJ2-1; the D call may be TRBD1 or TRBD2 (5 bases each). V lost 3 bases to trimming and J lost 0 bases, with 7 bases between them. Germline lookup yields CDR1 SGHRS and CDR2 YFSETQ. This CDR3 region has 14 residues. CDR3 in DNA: TGCGCCAGCAGCTCTGGGGGCTCCTACAATGAGCAGTTCTTC. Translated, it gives CASSSGGSYNEQFF. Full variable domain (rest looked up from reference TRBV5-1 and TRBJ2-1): KAGVTQTPRYLIKTRGQQVTLSCSPISGHRSVSWYQQTPGQGLQFLFEYFSETQRNKGNFPGRFSGRQFSNSRSEMNVSTLELGDSALYLCASSSGGSYNEQFFGPGTRLTVL.

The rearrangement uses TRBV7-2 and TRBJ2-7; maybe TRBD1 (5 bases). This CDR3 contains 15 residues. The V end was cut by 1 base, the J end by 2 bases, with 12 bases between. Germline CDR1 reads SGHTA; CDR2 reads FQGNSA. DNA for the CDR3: TGTGCCAGCAGCTTAGTTTTAGACAGTGCCTACGAGCAGTACTTC. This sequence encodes CASSLVLDSAYEQYF.

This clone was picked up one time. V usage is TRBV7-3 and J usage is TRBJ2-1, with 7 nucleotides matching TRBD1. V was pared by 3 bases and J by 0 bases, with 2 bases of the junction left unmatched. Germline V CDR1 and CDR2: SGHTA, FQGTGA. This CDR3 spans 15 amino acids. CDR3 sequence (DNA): TGTGCCAGCAGCTTTACAGGGGTCTCCTACAATGAGCAGTTCTTC. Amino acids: CASSFTGVSYNEQFF.

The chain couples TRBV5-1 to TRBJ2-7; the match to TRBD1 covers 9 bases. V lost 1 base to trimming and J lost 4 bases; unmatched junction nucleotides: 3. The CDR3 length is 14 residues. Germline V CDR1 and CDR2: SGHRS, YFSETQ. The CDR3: CASSLTGGEYEQYF. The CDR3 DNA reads TGCGCCAGCAGCTTGACAGGGGGCGAATACGAGCAGTACTTC.

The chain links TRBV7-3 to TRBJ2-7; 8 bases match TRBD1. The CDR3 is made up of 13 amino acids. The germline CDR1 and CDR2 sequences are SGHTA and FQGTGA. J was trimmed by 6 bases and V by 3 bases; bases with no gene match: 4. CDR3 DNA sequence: TGTGCCAGCAGCTTCTCAGACAGGGGCGAGCAGTACTTC. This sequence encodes CASSFSDRGEQYF.